A selection of T cell receptor beta chains follows, all from one sample in a study of blood T cells in healthy people across ages. MiXCR was run by TCRdb on the 5' RACE reads, yielding one entry per CDR3 protein. The repertoire has 600,000 to 800,000 distinct CDR3 sequences, 45% to 60% of them found once; the top ten carry 13%. Sample: blood. The receptors come from a woman aged 80 or over in good health. Each CDR3 is given with its conserved first and last residue. D genes are given only for firm matches. Size is omitted from some rows. Given values are once, few, many or a class for expanded clones.

j_call: TRBJ2-7; v_call: TRBV20-1; d_call: NA; clone_size: few; cdr3_nt: TGCAGTGCTCCCGATGGGTACGAGCAGTACTTC; cdr3_aa: CSAPDGYEQYF
j_call: TRBJ2-5; v_call: TRBV7-2; d_call: TRBD2; clone_size: few; cdr3_nt: TGTGCCAGCAGCTTAGGCAAGACTAGCGGGAGGAAAGAGACCCAGTACTTC; cdr3_aa: CASSLGKTSGRKETQYF
j_call: TRBJ2-3; v_call: TRBV7-2; d_call: TRBD1; clone_size: NA; cdr3_nt: TGTGCCAGCAGTGGGGACAGGCTTAGCACAGATACGCAGTATTTT; cdr3_aa: CASSGDRLSTDTQYF
j_call: TRBJ2-1; v_call: TRBV11-3; d_call: NA; clone_size: NA; cdr3_nt: TGTGCCAGCAGCTTAAAACAGGGCGGTGAGCAGTTCTTC; cdr3_aa: CASSLKQGGEQFF
j_call: TRBJ2-3; v_call: TRBV12-3/TRBV12-4; d_call: TRBD1; clone_size: many; cdr3_nt: TGTGCCAGCAGAACCGGGACAGCAAAGCAGTATTTT; cdr3_aa: CASRTGTAKQYF
j_call: TRBJ2-3; v_call: TRBV29-1; d_call: NA; clone_size: NA; cdr3_nt: TGCAGCGTTTCGGGGATGTTTACAGATACGCAGTATTTT; cdr3_aa: CSVSGMFTDTQYF
j_call: TRBJ2-2; v_call: TRBV20-1; d_call: NA; clone_size: NA; cdr3_nt: TGCAGTGCCCAGAGCCCTAGCGTACGGGTCGGGGAGCTGTTTTTT; cdr3_aa: CSAQSPSVRVGELFF
j_call: TRBJ2-7; v_call: TRBV25-1; d_call: NA; clone_size: NA; cdr3_nt: TGTGCCAGCAGTTCCCGGGACGGAAGCTCCTACGAGCAGTACTTC; cdr3_aa: CASSSRDGSSYEQYF
j_call: TRBJ1-5; v_call: TRBV30; d_call: NA; clone_size: once; cdr3_nt: TGTGCCTGGAGTGGGGGAAGGAGGCAGCCCCAGCATTTT; cdr3_aa: CAWSGGRRQPQHF
j_call: TRBJ1-5; v_call: TRBV3-1; d_call: NA; clone_size: few; cdr3_nt: TGTGCAAGCATGGGAGGGTTCAATCAGCCCCAGCATTTT; cdr3_aa: CASMGGFNQPQHF
j_call: TRBJ2-7; v_call: TRBV5-1; d_call: TRBD1; clone_size: once; cdr3_nt: TGCGCCAGTTCCGTGGGGGACAGGGAAGCCTACGAGCAGTACTTC; cdr3_aa: CASSVGDREAYEQYF
j_call: TRBJ2-3; v_call: TRBV29-1; d_call: TRBD2; clone_size: many; cdr3_nt: TGCAGCGTTTCTCGGTCGCTAGCGGGAGGGGCGGATACGCAGTATTTT; cdr3_aa: CSVSRSLAGGADTQYF
j_call: TRBJ2-1; v_call: TRBV6-5; d_call: NA; clone_size: many; cdr3_nt: TGTGCCAGCAGTCGCCCTGGGCGGTCCGTGAATGAGCAGTTCTTC; cdr3_aa: CASSRPGRSVNEQFF
j_call: TRBJ2-4; v_call: TRBV20-1; d_call: TRBD2; clone_size: NA; cdr3_nt: TGCAGTGCGAAGTCGGGGGGAGGAAACATTCAGTACTTC; cdr3_aa: CSAKSGGGNIQYF
j_call: TRBJ1-2; v_call: TRBV6-5; d_call: NA; clone_size: NA; cdr3_nt: TGTGCCATCAGTTACCTAGGACCGACTGCTAACTATGGCTACACCTTC; cdr3_aa: CAISYLGPTANYGYTF
j_call: TRBJ1-2; v_call: TRBV3-1; d_call: NA; clone_size: few; cdr3_nt: TGTGCCAATGCCGGTGCCTATGGCTACACCTTC; cdr3_aa: CANAGAYGYTF
j_call: TRBJ1-3; v_call: TRBV5-6; d_call: NA; clone_size: NA; cdr3_nt: TGTGCCAGCAGGAAGAGGACAGCTGCTGGAAACACCATATATTTT; cdr3_aa: CASRKRTAAGNTIYF
j_call: TRBJ2-7; v_call: TRBV25-1; d_call: NA; clone_size: NA; cdr3_nt: TGTGCCAGCAGGGGTAGTGTTTACGAGCAGTACTTC; cdr3_aa: CASRGSVYEQYF
j_call: TRBJ2-1; v_call: TRBV24-1; d_call: NA; clone_size: many; cdr3_nt: TGTGCCACCAGTGATGGGGCTACCTACAATGAGCAGTTCTTC; cdr3_aa: CATSDGATYNEQFF
j_call: TRBJ2-1; v_call: TRBV20-1; d_call: NA; clone_size: many; cdr3_nt: TGCAGTGCTACGGACAGTTCCATAAATTACAATGAGCAGTTCTTC; cdr3_aa: CSATDSSINYNEQFF
j_call: TRBJ2-3; v_call: TRBV7-2; d_call: TRBD2; clone_size: many; cdr3_nt: TGTGCCAGCAGCTTAGGGCTAGCGGGGATCCTTCTCCAGGATACGCAGTATTTT; cdr3_aa: CASSLGLAGILLQDTQYF
j_call: TRBJ1-1; v_call: TRBV9; d_call: NA; clone_size: NA; cdr3_nt: TGTGCCAGCAGCGTAGGAGGCAGGGGGAACACTGAAGCTTTCTTT; cdr3_aa: CASSVGGRGNTEAFF
j_call: TRBJ2-1; v_call: TRBV27; d_call: NA; clone_size: NA; cdr3_nt: TGTGCCAGCAGTATAGCAAATGAGCAGTTCTTC; cdr3_aa: CASSIANEQFF
j_call: TRBJ2-1; v_call: TRBV7-9; d_call: TRBD2; clone_size: NA; cdr3_nt: TGTGCCAGCAGCCACGGGACTAGCTACAATGAGCAGTTCTTC; cdr3_aa: CASSHGTSYNEQFF
j_call: TRBJ2-1; v_call: TRBV4-3; d_call: TRBD1; clone_size: NA; cdr3_nt: TGCGCCAGCAGCCAAGATTTGGGACAGATGCTCAATGAGCAGTTCTTC; cdr3_aa: CASSQDLGQMLNEQFF
j_call: TRBJ2-2; v_call: TRBV4-2; d_call: NA; clone_size: NA; cdr3_nt: TGTGCCAGCAGCCAAGCGGACAAGAGCACCGGGGAGCTGTTTTTT; cdr3_aa: CASSQADKSTGELFF
j_call: TRBJ2-7; v_call: TRBV12-3/TRBV12-4; d_call: NA; clone_size: NA; cdr3_nt: TGTGCCAGCAGCCCCGGCAGGGAGAAATCCTACGAGCAGTACTTC; cdr3_aa: CASSPGREKSYEQYF
j_call: TRBJ1-4; v_call: TRBV20-1; d_call: NA; clone_size: NA; cdr3_nt: TGCAGTGCTCTGACACCGAATCCTAATGAAAAACTGTTTTTT; cdr3_aa: CSALTPNPNEKLFF
j_call: TRBJ2-1; v_call: TRBV30; d_call: NA; clone_size: NA; cdr3_nt: TGTGCCTGGAGTGTAATGGGCGGTGAGCAGTTCTTC; cdr3_aa: CAWSVMGGEQFF
j_call: TRBJ2-5; v_call: TRBV27; d_call: NA; clone_size: NA; cdr3_nt: TGTGCCAGCAGTCACAGGGTCCCCCAAGAGACCCAGTACTTC; cdr3_aa: CASSHRVPQETQYF
j_call: TRBJ2-1; v_call: TRBV11-1; d_call: TRBD2; clone_size: many; cdr3_nt: TGTGCCAGCAGCCCACGGGGACTAGCGGGACACAATGAGCAGTTCTTC; cdr3_aa: CASSPRGLAGHNEQFF
j_call: TRBJ1-6; v_call: TRBV3-1; d_call: NA; clone_size: few; cdr3_nt: TGTGCCAGCAGCCAATCGACGGCCTATAATTCACCCCTCCACTTT; cdr3_aa: CASSQSTAYNSPLHF
j_call: TRBJ2-3; v_call: TRBV6-5; d_call: TRBD1; clone_size: NA; cdr3_nt: TGTGCCAGCAGCCAGGACAGGATCACGCAGTATTTT; cdr3_aa: CASSQDRITQYF
j_call: TRBJ2-1; v_call: TRBV5-1; d_call: NA; clone_size: many; cdr3_nt: TGCGCCAGCAGCTCGTTGACCAATGAGCAGTTCTTC; cdr3_aa: CASSSLTNEQFF
j_call: TRBJ1-6; v_call: TRBV5-6; d_call: TRBD1; clone_size: NA; cdr3_nt: TGTGCCAGCAGAACCACCCGGGGACAGATTAATTCACCCCTCCACTTT; cdr3_aa: CASRTTRGQINSPLHF
j_call: TRBJ2-1; v_call: TRBV3-1; d_call: TRBD2; clone_size: NA; cdr3_nt: TGTGCCAGCAGCCACCCACTAGCGGGAGGTATCAATGAGCAGTTCTTC; cdr3_aa: CASSHPLAGGINEQFF
j_call: TRBJ2-1; v_call: TRBV27; d_call: NA; clone_size: many; cdr3_nt: TGTGCCAGCAGTTCCGCACCTCCGACAGGAATAATCCACAATGAGCAGTTCTTC; cdr3_aa: CASSSAPPTGIIHNEQFF
j_call: TRBJ2-7; v_call: TRBV5-6; d_call: NA; clone_size: NA; cdr3_nt: TGTGCCAGCAGCCCGACCGGACAGAGCTCCTACGAGCAGTACTTC; cdr3_aa: CASSPTGQSSYEQYF
j_call: TRBJ2-7; v_call: TRBV30; d_call: NA; clone_size: NA; cdr3_nt: TGTGCCTGGAGTGTCGGGAACGAGCAGTACTTC; cdr3_aa: CAWSVGNEQYF
j_call: TRBJ2-1; v_call: TRBV6-2/TRBV6-3; d_call: NA; clone_size: NA; cdr3_nt: TGTGCCAGCAGTTACTCGAGGGGTAAGGTCTACAATGAGCAGTTCTTC; cdr3_aa: CASSYSRGKVYNEQFF
j_call: TRBJ2-3; v_call: TRBV12-3/TRBV12-4; d_call: NA; clone_size: NA; cdr3_nt: TGTGCCAGCAGTATAGCAGATACGCAGTATTTT; cdr3_aa: CASSIADTQYF
j_call: TRBJ2-3; v_call: TRBV10-3; d_call: NA; clone_size: NA; cdr3_nt: TGTGCCATCAATGGCGAGCGGGCGAGCACAGATACGCAGTATTTT; cdr3_aa: CAINGERASTDTQYF
j_call: TRBJ1-5; v_call: TRBV28; d_call: NA; clone_size: NA; cdr3_nt: TGTGCCAGCAGCATACCCCGGGGAAGCCAGCCCCAGCATTTT; cdr3_aa: CASSIPRGSQPQHF
j_call: TRBJ1-1; v_call: TRBV20-1; d_call: TRBD1; clone_size: NA; cdr3_nt: TGCACCGACAGGGGTCGTAACACTGAAGCTTTCTTT; cdr3_aa: CTDRGRNTEAFF
j_call: TRBJ2-1; v_call: TRBV12-3/TRBV12-4; d_call: TRBD1; clone_size: many; cdr3_nt: TGTGCCAGCACCGGGACAGACAATGAGCAGTTCTTC; cdr3_aa: CASTGTDNEQFF
j_call: TRBJ2-3; v_call: TRBV4-1; d_call: TRBD2; clone_size: many; cdr3_nt: TGCGCCAGCAGCCAGGCTAGCGGGAGGGGTAGAGATACGCAGTATTTT; cdr3_aa: CASSQASGRGRDTQYF
j_call: TRBJ1-6; v_call: TRBV7-9; d_call: NA; clone_size: few; cdr3_nt: TGTGCCAGCAGCTATACGACAGGAAATTCACCCCTCCACTTT; cdr3_aa: CASSYTTGNSPLHF
j_call: TRBJ2-3; v_call: TRBV7-2; d_call: TRBD2; clone_size: NA; cdr3_nt: TGTGCCAGCAGCTTAGTAGCCCTAGCGGGAGCAGATACGCAGTATTTT; cdr3_aa: CASSLVALAGADTQYF